This T cell receptor beta chain was retrieved from a study of blood T cell repertoires in COVID-19. As for the study in general: Researchers got acute and convalescent COVID-19 samples from the United States, Italy and Spain. Sources were T cells, B-cell-depleted T cells, or PBMCs; the material itself was cDNA or gDNA.

Methods used by the authors: The authors estimated nucleated cell counts from reference gene primer amplification. Profiling relied on immunoSEQ multiplex PCR, and the TCRdb table lists in-frame clones only, not all of them. The DNA gave D and trimming, while V, J and clone size come from that table. This sample has about 140,000 clones, with over 80% found just once. CDR1 is MDHEN, CDR2 SYDVKM, per germline. Trimming cost V 3 bases and J 4 bases, with 10 bases left between them. The CDR3 is 14 residues long. Material: peripheral blood. The TCR comes from a human donor in a cohort sampled during active COVID-19. The genes are TRBV28 and TRBJ2-1, with D possibly matching TRBD2 (5 bases). The CDR3 bases are TGTGCCAGCAGTTTTTTAGCGCAGTACAATGAGCAGTTCTTC. This encodes CASSFLAQYNEQFF.